These 20 T cell receptor beta chains were all obtained from the same sample, sequenced in a study of a mutant IDH1 vaccine in newly diagnosed glioma. Time point: baseline, week 1 (first vaccination visit). Treatment indicated: pre-vaccination baseline after standard-of-care therapy. Here immunoSEQ multiplex PCR was the method, and the copy in TCRdb shows in-frame clones only, minus some. The sample contains tens of thousands of clones, around nine tenths of which appear only once. The starting material was PBMCs, obtained from a glioma patient treated with radiotherapy, temozolomide or both. The source is a woman aged 40 to 50 with glioma.

V gene TRBV5-1 combines with J gene TRBJ2-7; 13 bases align to TRBD2. CDR1 SGHRS and CDR2 YFSETQ come from the germline V gene. The CDR3 covers 18 residues. V lost 7 bases and J lost 2; bases outside the gene matches: 15. Here the CDR3 reads CASPQHRTSGGPAYEQYF. In nucleotides, the CDR3 is TGCGCCAGCCCCCAACACCGGACTAGCGGGGGCCCCGCCTACGAGCAGTACTTC.

V is TRBV4-1 and J is TRBJ2-6; D is perhaps TRBD1 or TRBD2 (5 bases each). Between the trimmed V and J ends, which lost 1 base and 0 bases, there was a span of 16 bases. CDR1 and CDR2 from the germline V gene are MGHRA and YSYEKL. The CDR3 is 19 residues long. CDR3 loop: CASSQAPWDVSSGANVLTF. CDR3 nucleotide sequence: TGCGCCAGCAGCCAAGCCCCGTGGGACGTTAGCTCTGGGGCCAACGTCCTGACTTTC.

V and J are TRBV14 and TRBJ1-2; no reliable D call. Trimming pared 4 bases from V and 14 bases from J, leaving 20 bases between. Germline CDR1 SGHDN, CDR2 FVKESK. The CDR3 loop spans 13 amino acids. CDR3 sequence (DNA): TGTGCCAGCAGCCCATATACCCAGGTTCTCGAAACCTTC. It encodes CASSPYTQVLETF.

The chain links TRBV7-9 to TRBJ1-4; tentative D call: TRBD1 (5 bases). Germline V gives CDR1 SEHNR, CDR2 FQNEAQ (reference sequence). CDR3 length: 13 residues. The V end lost 5 bases, the J end lost 7 bases, and 11 bases lay between the germline ends. CDR3 protein: CASSPRQFEKLFF. CDR3 coding DNA: TGTGCCAGCAGCCCACGACAGTTTGAAAAACTGTTTTTT.

This clone was found a few times. The chain carries TRBV7-2 and TRBJ1-2; the D gene is possibly TRBD1 (5 bases). Trimming took off 3 bases at V and 7 bases at J, with 24 bases between the two ends. Germline-derived CDR1 and CDR2 are SGHTA and FQGNSA. The CDR3 covers 17 residues. The CDR3 reads CASSFGGGRGFSGGYTF. In DNA form, the CDR3 reads TGTGCCAGCAGCTTCGGCGGGGGTAGGGGATTTAGTGGTGGCTACACCTTC.

The DNA for the CDR3 is TGTGCCAGCAGCGCCGCCGGAGGGGAGGGCGGGGAGCTGTTTTTT. This gives the protein CASSAAGGEGGELFF. The V call is TRBV7-3, the J call TRBJ2-2; 7 bases align to TRBD2. Germline CDR1 SGHTA, CDR2 FQGTGA. The CDR3 has 15 residues. Germline trimming cut 5 bases from V and 7 bases from J; bases unmatched to any gene: 10.

This chain connects TRBV5-8 to TRBJ1-1; maybe TRBD1 (6 bases). The ends were cut back, 2 bases at V and 6 bases at J, with 11 bases in the middle. Germline CDR1 is SGHTS and CDR2 is YDEGEE. The CDR3 is 13 residues long. The CDR3 DNA sequence: TGTGCCAGCAGCTTCACAGGGTCGGCTGAAGCTTTCTTT. Translated, it gives CASSFTGSAEAFF.

The rearrangement joins TRBV4-2 to TRBJ2-1, with D unresolved. Between the trimmed V and J ends, which lost 0 bases and 2 bases, there was a span of 8 bases. Germline-derived CDR1 and CDR2 are LGHNA and YNFKEQ. The CDR3 length is 15 residues. The CDR3 loop is CASSQEKQPYNEQFF. The CDR3 nucleotides read TGTGCCAGCAGCCAAGAAAAACAGCCCTACAATGAGCAGTTCTTC.

The chain has TRBV5-4 and TRBJ1-1; D call uncertain. The CDR3 consists of 13 residues. The V end lost 2 bases, the J end lost 1 base, and 6 bases lay between the germline ends. Germline CDR1 SGHNT, CDR2 YYREEE (reference sequence). CDR3 nucleotide sequence: TGTGCCAGCAGCTTCGGAGGGAACACTGAAGCTTTCTTT. Protein: CASSFGGNTEAFF. The complete variable domain, with remaining parts taken from reference TRBV5-4 and TRBJ1-1, reads ETGVTQSPTHLIKTRGQQVTLRCSSQSGHNTVSWYQQALGQGPQFIFQYYREEENGRGNFPPRFSGLQFPNYSSELNVNALELDDSALYLCASSFGGNTEAFFGQGTRLTVV.

The rearrangement links TRBV30 to TRBJ2-7; 7 bases fit TRBD1. V gave up 2 bases and J gave up 2 bases; unmatched junction bases: 3. The CDR3 contains 13 residues. Germline V CDR1 and CDR2: GTSNPN, SVGIG (reference sequence). CDR3 amino acids: CAWSSDRAYEQYF. CDR3 nucleotides: TGTGCCTGGAGTAGCGACAGGGCCTACGAGCAGTACTTC. Full variable domain (outside the CDR3, taken from reference TRBV30 and TRBJ2-7): SQTIHQWPATLVQPVGSPLSLECTVEGTSNPNLYWYRQAAGRGLQLLFYSVGIGQISSEVPQNLSASRPQDRQFILSSKKLLLSDSGFYLCAWSSDRAYEQYFGPGTRLTVT.

CDR3 DNA sequence: TGTGCCAGCAGCTTCAGTCCGAACACTGAAGCTTTCTTT. This translates into CASSFSPNTEAFF. This sequence joins TRBV5-5 and TRBJ1-1; D is ambiguous. The CDR3 length is 13 residues. Trimming removed 2 bases at V and 1 base at J, with 6 bases between. The V gene's germline CDR1 is SGHKS and CDR2 YYEKEE (reference sequence).

The sample holds a few counts of this clone. The rearrangement joins TRBV2 to TRBJ1-5; no definite D call. The ends were cut back, 5 bases at V and 0 bases at J, with 5 bases in the middle. The germline gives CDR1 SNHLY, CDR2 FYNNEI. The CDR3 spans 13 residues. The CDR3 sequence: CASSMSSNQPQHF. CDR3 nucleotides: TGTGCCAGCAGTATGAGTAGCAATCAGCCCCAGCATTTT.

V is TRBV30 and J is TRBJ1-1, with D hard to call. The CDR3 is made up of 15 amino acids. Germline V gene sequence: CDR1 GTSNPN, CDR2 SVGIG (reference sequence). V was shortened by 0 bases and J by 0 bases, with 11 bases between the two germline ends. DNA for the CDR3: TGTGCCTGGAGTGTAGAGGACGGGGTGAACACTGAAGCTTTCTTT. As protein: CAWSVEDGVNTEAFF. Complete variable domain (other parts from reference TRBV30 and TRBJ1-1): SQTIHQWPATLVQPVGSPLSLECTVEGTSNPNLYWYRQAAGRGLQLLFYSVGIGQISSEVPQNLSASRPQDRQFILSSKKLLLSDSGFYLCAWSVEDGVNTEAFFGQGTRLTVV.

The chain has TRBV2 and TRBJ1-2; TRBD1 matches 7 bases. This CDR3 spans 12 amino acids. The ends lost 9 bases at V and 3 bases at J; junction bases unmatched: 4. In germline, CDR1 is SNHLY, CDR2 FYNNEI. In nucleotides, the CDR3 is TGTGCCAGTGGGGACAGCGACTATGGCTACACCTTC. Translated, it gives CASGDSDYGYTF.

This clone was recorded a few times. The chain uses TRBV19 and TRBJ1-4; D remains ambiguous. The germline V and J ends were trimmed by 6 bases and 8 bases, with 16 bases remaining between them. Per germline, CDR1 LNHDA and CDR2 SQIVND (reference sequence). The CDR3 has 14 amino acids. The CDR3 spells CASSLRGRFEKLFF. The CDR3 DNA follows: TGTGCCAGTAGCTTACGGGGAAGGTTCGAAAAACTGTTTTTT.

The genes are TRBV4-1 and TRBJ2-3, with 9 bases that match TRBD2. The germline CDR1 and CDR2 sequences are MGHRA and YSYEKL. Trimming at V came to 3 bases and at J to 4 bases, leaving 5 bases not matched to a gene. The CDR3 totals 15 residues. The CDR3 DNA sequence: TGCGCCAGCAGCCACGGACTAGCGTTACCAGATACGCAGTATTTT. Translated: CASSHGLALPDTQYF.

This chain uses TRBV27 with TRBJ2-7; no firm D call. The CDR3 runs to 15 residues. Germline-derived CDR1 and CDR2 are MNHEY and SMNVEV (reference sequence). The germline V and J ends were trimmed by 6 bases and 0 bases, with 15 bases remaining between them. The CDR3 reads CASSPVPGFSYEQYF. The CDR3 DNA reads as TGTGCCAGCAGCCCCGTTCCGGGCTTCTCCTACGAGCAGTACTTC.

This clone has just one count. The CDR3 DNA reads TGTGCCAGCAGCTTCATAGCGGGAGGGCCCTATGAGCAGTTCTTC. This translates into CASSFIAGGPYEQFF. The chain links TRBV7-9 to TRBJ2-1; 11 bases line up with TRBD2. In germline, CDR1 is SEHNR, CDR2 FQNEAQ (reference sequence). CDR3 length equals 15 residues. Trimming removed 3 bases from V and 8 bases from J; junction bases left unmatched: 6.

The chain carries TRBV6-5 and TRBJ2-7; 12 positions match TRBD1. V lost 5 bases and J lost 7; bases outside the gene matches: 9. The germline V gene has CDR1 MNHEY and CDR2 SVGAGI. The CDR3 covers 15 residues. CDR3: CASSASGTGGREQYF. The CDR3 DNA reads TGTGCCAGCAGTGCCTCCGGGACAGGGGGCCGGGAGCAGTACTTC.

The chain employs TRBV7-6 and TRBJ1-5; 7 bases match TRBD1. CDR1 and CDR2 from the germline V gene are SGHVS and FNYEAQ. Trimming took 1 base from V and 2 from J; bases not matched to a gene: 14. The CDR3 loop spans 19 amino acids. The DNA of the CDR3 is TGTGCCAGCAGCTTAGGGACTGCTGGGACCGACAGGGGCAATCAGCCCCAGCATTTT. Amino acids: CASSLGTAGTDRGNQPQHF.